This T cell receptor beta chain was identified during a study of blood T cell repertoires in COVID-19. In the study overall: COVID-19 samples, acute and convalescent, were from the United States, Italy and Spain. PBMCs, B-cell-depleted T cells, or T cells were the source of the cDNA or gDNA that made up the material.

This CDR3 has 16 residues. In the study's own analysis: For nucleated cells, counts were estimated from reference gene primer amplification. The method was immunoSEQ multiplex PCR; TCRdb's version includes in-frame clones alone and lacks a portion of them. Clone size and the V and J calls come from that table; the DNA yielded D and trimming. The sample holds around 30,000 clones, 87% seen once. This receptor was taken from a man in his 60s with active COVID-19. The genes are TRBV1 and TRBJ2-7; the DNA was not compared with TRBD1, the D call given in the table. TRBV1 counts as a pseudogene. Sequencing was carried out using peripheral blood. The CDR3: CTTSQWTGDLFYEQYF. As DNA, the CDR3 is TGCACCACCAGCCAGTGGACAGGCGACTTATTCTACGAGCAGTACTTC.